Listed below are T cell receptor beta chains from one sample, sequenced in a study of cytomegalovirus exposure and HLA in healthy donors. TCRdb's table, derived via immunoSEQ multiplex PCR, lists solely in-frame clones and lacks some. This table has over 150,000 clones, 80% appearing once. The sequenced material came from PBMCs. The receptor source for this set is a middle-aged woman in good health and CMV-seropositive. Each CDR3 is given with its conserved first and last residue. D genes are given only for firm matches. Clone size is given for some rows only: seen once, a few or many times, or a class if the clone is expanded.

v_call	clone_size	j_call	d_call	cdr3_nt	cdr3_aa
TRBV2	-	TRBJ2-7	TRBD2	TGTGCCAGCAGGCCCCTCCCGGCACTAGCGGGAGGGCCTTCCTACGAGCAGTACTTC	CASRPLPALAGGPSYEQYF
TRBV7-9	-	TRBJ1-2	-	TGTGCCAGCAGCAGTAGGGGGACGAGGGGTAGCTATGGCTACACCTTC	CASSSRGTRGSYGYTF
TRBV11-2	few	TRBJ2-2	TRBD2	TGTGCCAGCAGCCTAGCGGGAGCCGGGGAGCTGTTTTTT	CASSLAGAGELFF
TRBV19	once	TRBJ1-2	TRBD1	TGTGCCAGTAGTATGGGACAGGGGAACTATGGCTACACCTTC	CASSMGQGNYGYTF
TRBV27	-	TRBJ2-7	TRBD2	TGTGCCAGTAGAGGGTGGGCTAGCGGGATTTCCGAGCAGTACTTC	CASRGWASGISEQYF
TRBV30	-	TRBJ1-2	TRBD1	TGTGCCTGCCACCCTAGGCCAGGGGGCGGTCCTGGCTATGGCTACACCTTC	CACHPRPGGGPGYGYTF
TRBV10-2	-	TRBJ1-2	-	TGCGCCAGCAGTGGGGGCTCTTGGTATGGCTACACCTTC	CASSGGSWYGYTF
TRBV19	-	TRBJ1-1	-	TGTGCCAGTAGTATCAGACAGGCGAACACTGAAGCTTTCTTT	CASSIRQANTEAFF
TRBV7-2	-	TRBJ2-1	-	TGTGCCAGCAGCATCCAGGGAACAAGCTCCTACAATGAGCAGTTCTTC	CASSIQGTSSYNEQFF
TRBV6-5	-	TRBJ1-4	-	TGTGCCAGCAGTTACTCCGGGGCAACTAATGAAAAACTGTTTTTT	CASSYSGATNEKLFF
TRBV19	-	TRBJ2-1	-	TGTGCCAGTAGTCCGACGCGGGATGAGCAGTTCTTC	CASSPTRDEQFF
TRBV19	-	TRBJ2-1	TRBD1	TGTGCCAGTAGTATCGCTCAGGGGGCGGTGGATGAGCAGTTCTTC	CASSIAQGAVDEQFF
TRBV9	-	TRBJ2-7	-	TGTGCCAGCAGCGTGGACTCTTGGGGCTACGAGCAGTACTTC	CASSVDSWGYEQYF
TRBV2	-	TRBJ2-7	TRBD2	TGTGCCAGCACGGGACTAGCGGGAGAACAGTTCGGCTCCTACGAGCAGTACTTC	CASTGLAGEQFGSYEQYF
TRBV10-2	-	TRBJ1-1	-	TGCGCCAGCCGAGAAGCGGGGGGGGGCACTGAAGCTTTCTTT	CASREAGGGTEAFF
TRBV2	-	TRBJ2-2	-	TGTGCCAGCAGTGAAAAGCGGCACGGGGAGCTGTTTTTT	CASSEKRHGELFF
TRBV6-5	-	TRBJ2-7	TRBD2	TGTGCCAGCAGGCGGACTAGCGAATACGAGCAGTACTTC	CASRRTSEYEQYF
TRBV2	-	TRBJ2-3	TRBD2	TGTGCCAGCAGTGAAAGCGGGATTGGCACAGATACGCAGTATTTT	CASSESGIGTDTQYF
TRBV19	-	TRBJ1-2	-	TGTGCCAGTTCTATCCAGGGAACGTCAGGAAAGTACTATGGCTACACCTTC	CASSIQGTSGKYYGYTF
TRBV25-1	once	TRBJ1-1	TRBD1	TGTGCCAGCTCCGGGACAGGGGGCGCGGCTGAAGCTTTCTTT	CASSGTGGAAEAFF
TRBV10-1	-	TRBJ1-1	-	TGCGCCAGCAGTGGCGCTTTGAACACTGAAGCTTTCTTT	CASSGALNTEAFF
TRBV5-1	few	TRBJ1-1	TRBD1	TGCGCCAGCCGAGGGACAGGGGAGTGGACTGAAGCTTTCTTT	CASRGTGEWTEAFF
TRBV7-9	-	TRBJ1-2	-	TGTGCCAGCAGCTTAGAGGGGCGCGCGGGGGGCTACACCTTC	CASSLEGRAGGYTF
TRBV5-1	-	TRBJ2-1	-	TGCGCCAGCAGCTTCTTCCCGGGAACCCACAATGAGCAGTTCTTC	CASSFFPGTHNEQFF
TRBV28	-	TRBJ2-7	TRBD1	TGTGCCAGCAGGGAACAGGGGGCGTCGTCCTACGAGCAGTACTTC	CASREQGASSYEQYF
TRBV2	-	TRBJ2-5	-	TGTGCCAGCATTAAGGACTCAGCCGTCGGGGAGACCCAGTACTTC	CASIKDSAVGETQYF
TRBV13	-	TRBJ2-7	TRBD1	TGTGCCAGCAGCCACGGGACAGGGCGTGCCGCCGAGCAGTACTTC	CASSHGTGRAAEQYF
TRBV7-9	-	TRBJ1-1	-	TGTGCCAGCAGCTTAGTGGGAGGGAAAGCTTTCTTT	CASSLVGGKAFF
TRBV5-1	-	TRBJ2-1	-	TGCGCCAGCAGATCAACGGGACAGAAAGGAGGGAGCTCCTACAATGAGCAGTTCTTC	CASRSTGQKGGSSYNEQFF
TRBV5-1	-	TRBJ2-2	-	TGCGCCAGCAGCTTGGATGTCCTCGGGGAGCTGTTTTTT	CASSLDVLGELFF
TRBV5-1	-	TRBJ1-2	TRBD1	TGCGCCAGCAGCTTAGTAGGGACAGGGGATCTTGGCTACACCTTC	CASSLVGTGDLGYTF
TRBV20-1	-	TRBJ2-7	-	TGCAGTGCTAGAAGGGGTGACGAGCAGTACTTC	CSARRGDEQYF
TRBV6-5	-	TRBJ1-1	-	TGTGCCAGCAGTTACGGTGGGGGGATGAACACTGAAGCTTTCTTT	CASSYGGGMNTEAFF
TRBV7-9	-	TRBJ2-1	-	TGTGCCAGCAGCTTAGCCGGGCGGACTACCTACAATGAGCAGTTCTTC	CASSLAGRTTYNEQFF
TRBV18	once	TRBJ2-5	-	TGTGCCAGCTCACCTCAGGGGAGGGAGGAGACCCAGTACTTC	CASSPQGREETQYF
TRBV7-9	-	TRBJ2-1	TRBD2	TGTGCCAGCAGCCCGACCGGACTAGCGGGAGTCTCCTACAATGAGCAGTTCTTC	CASSPTGLAGVSYNEQFF
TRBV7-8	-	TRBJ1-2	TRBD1	TGTGCCAGCAGCTTAGTTCCAGGGGGCGCGATAAGAGGCGGCTACACCTTC	CASSLVPGGAIRGGYTF
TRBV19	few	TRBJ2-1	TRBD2	TGTGCCAGTAGTCCAAGGGGACTAGCGGGAAGGTCTGAGCAGTTCTTC	CASSPRGLAGRSEQFF
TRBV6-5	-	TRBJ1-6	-	TGTGCCAGCAGGCTCAGGGGTGGCAATTCACCCCTCCACTTT	CASRLRGGNSPLHF
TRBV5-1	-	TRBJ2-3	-	TGCGCCAGCAGCTCCCTGGCAGGGAGCACAGATACGCAGTATTTT	CASSSLAGSTDTQYF
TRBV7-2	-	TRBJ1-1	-	TGTGCCAGCAGCCGTGACAACATGAACACTGAAGCTTTCTTT	CASSRDNMNTEAFF
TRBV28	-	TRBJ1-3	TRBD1	TGTGCCAGCAGTTGGACAGGGCACTCTGGAAACACCATATATTTT	CASSWTGHSGNTIYF
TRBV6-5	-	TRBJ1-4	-	TGTGCCAGCAAGGGAGGCGAAAAACTGTTTTTT	CASKGGEKLFF
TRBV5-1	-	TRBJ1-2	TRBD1	TGCGCCAGCAGCTTATCGACAGGGTCTCAATTAGCCTATGGCTACACCTTC	CASSLSTGSQLAYGYTF
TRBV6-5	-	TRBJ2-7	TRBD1	TGTGCCAGCAGACGCCAACAGGGGTACGAGCAGTACTTC	CASRRQQGYEQYF
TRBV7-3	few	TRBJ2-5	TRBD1	TGTGCCAGCAGCCTCACCCCCAGGGGACAGGCTCAAGAGACCCAGTACTTC	CASSLTPRGQAQETQYF